Listed below are T cell receptor beta chains from one sample, sequenced in a study of cytomegalovirus exposure and HLA in healthy donors. Sequencing was performed with immunoSEQ multiplex PCR; in TCRdb, only in-frame clones are kept and a portion is missing. The repertoire holds about 140,000 clones, with around 79% as singletons. The sample taken for sequencing was PBMCs. These receptors all stem from a man aged 40-50 years in good health and CMV-seropositive. The CDR3 runs from the conserved cysteine through the conserved F or W. D genes are given only for firm matches. Expanded clones are given a class, and other clones once, few, many or no size at all.

.	TRBV2	TRBJ2-5	14	TRBD1	TGTGCCAGCAGCGGGGACAGGGCTCAAGAGACCCAGTACTTC	CASSGDRAQETQYF
few	TRBV7-9	TRBJ1-6	15	TRBD1	TGTGCCAGCAGCCCAAGACAGGGGCGAAATTCACCCCTCCACTTT	CASSPRQGRNSPLHF
.	TRBV5-1	TRBJ2-7	14	.	TGCGCCAGCAGCTTGGGACAGCTTTCCTACGAGCAGTACTTC	CASSLGQLSYEQYF
.	TRBV21-1	TRBJ2-1	23	.	TGTGCCAGCAGCAAAGCCTCAGATAGATGGGAGATTAGCGGGAGTTGGTCCTACAATGAGCAGTTCTTC	CASSKASDRWEISGSWSYNEQFF
.	TRBV5-8	TRBJ1-1	15	.	TGTGCCAGCAGCTTGGCCAACGCAGGGTTGACTGAAGCTTTCTTT	CASSLANAGLTEAFF
.	TRBV9	TRBJ1-5	15	.	TGTGCCAGCAAAAGGGGTGATCGGATCAATCAGCCCCAGCATTTT	CASKRGDRINQPQHF
.	TRBV5-6	TRBJ2-2	14	TRBD1	TGTGCCAGCAGCAGGGACAGGGGGCGCCGGGAGCTGTTTTTT	CASSRDRGRRELFF
.	TRBV7-9	TRBJ1-2	10	.	TGTGCCAGCAGCCAGTATGGCTACACCTTC	CASSQYGYTF
few	TRBV5-1	TRBJ1-1	15	.	TGCGCCAGCAGCTTGGGGTCAGCCGGGGTCACTGAAGCTTTCTTT	CASSLGSAGVTEAFF
.	TRBV10-3	TRBJ2-5	14	TRBD1	TGTGCCATCACAAGGGACAGGGGACAAGAGACCCAGTACTTC	CAITRDRGQETQYF
.	TRBV7-9	TRBJ2-1	15	.	TGTGCCAGCAGCTTAGGGAGGGGCTCCTACAATGAGCAGTTCTTC	CASSLGRGSYNEQFF
.	TRBV4-3	TRBJ2-7	15	TRBD2	TGCGCCAGCAGCCAAGATTTGACTAGCGCCGACGGGCAGTACTTC	CASSQDLTSADGQYF
.	TRBV9	TRBJ2-1	12	TRBD2	TGTGCCAGCAGGGGCAGCGGGGCCGAGCAGTTCTTC	CASRGSGAEQFF
.	TRBV10-3	TRBJ2-4	16	TRBD2	TGTGCCATCAGTGAGAGCGGGGGGCTAGCCGGGGACATTCAGTACTTC	CAISESGGLAGDIQYF
.	TRBV28	TRBJ1-1	15	.	TGTGCCAGCAGCCCTGTTGAGAGATTGAGCACTGAAGCTTTCTTT	CASSPVERLSTEAFF
.	TRBV19	TRBJ2-1	13	TRBD1	TGTGCCAGTAAGTTACAGGGGGACGATGAGCAGTTCTTC	CASKLQGDDEQFF